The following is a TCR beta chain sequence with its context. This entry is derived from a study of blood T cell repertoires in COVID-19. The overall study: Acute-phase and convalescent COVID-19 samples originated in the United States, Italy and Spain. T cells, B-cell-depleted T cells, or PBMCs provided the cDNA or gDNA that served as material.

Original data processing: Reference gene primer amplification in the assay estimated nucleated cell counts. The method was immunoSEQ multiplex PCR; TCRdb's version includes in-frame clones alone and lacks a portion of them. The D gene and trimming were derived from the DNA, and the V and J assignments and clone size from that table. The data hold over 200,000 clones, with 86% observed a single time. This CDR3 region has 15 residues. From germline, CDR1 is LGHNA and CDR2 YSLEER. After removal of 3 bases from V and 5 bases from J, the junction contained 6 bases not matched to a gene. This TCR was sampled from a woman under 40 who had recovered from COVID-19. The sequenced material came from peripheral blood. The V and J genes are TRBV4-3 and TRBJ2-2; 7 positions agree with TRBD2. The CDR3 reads CASSQASGATGELFF. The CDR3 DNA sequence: TGCGCCAGCAGCCAGGCGAGCGGGGCGACCGGGGAGCTGTTTTTT.